This T cell receptor beta chain emerged from a study of blood T cell repertoires in COVID-19. Study at large: Samples came from the United States, Italy and Spain, spanning acute and convalescent COVID-19. T cells, B-cell-depleted T cells, or PBMCs provided the cDNA or gDNA that served as material.

V shed 4 bases and J 7 bases; nucleotides not matched to a gene: 13. Germline V lookup: CDR1 SGHRS, CDR2 YFSETQ. The CDR3 contains 16 residues. Source study methods: Nucleated cell counts were estimated from reference gene primer amplification. Generated by immunoSEQ multiplex PCR, the TCRdb table keeps only in-frame clones and is missing some. V and J calls and clone size come straight from that table; D and trimming were deduced from the DNA. The sample lists some 310,000 clones; roughly 84% were seen once. The chain joins TRBV5-1 to TRBJ2-1; 8 positions match TRBD2. The sequencing sample was made of peripheral blood. This TCR derives from a man aged 50-59 years with active or convalescent COVID-19. The CDR3 DNA sequence: TGCGCCAGCAGCCCCCTGGCTAGCGGGTTTGGTAATGAGCAGTTCTTC. Translating it yields CASSPLASGFGNEQFF.